These 20 T cell receptor beta chains originate from one sample sequenced in a study of blood T cell repertoires in COVID-19. The repertoire was sequenced with immunoSEQ multiplex PCR; TCRdb's copy has only in-frame clones and lacks some. The table records around 320,000 clones, around 88% of them present only once. The sequenced sample was peripheral blood. These receptors were obtained from a woman in her 30s who had recovered from COVID-19.

The rearrangement uses TRBV6-5 and TRBJ2-3; D gene uncertain. CDR3 size: 15 residues. V was cut by 5 bases and J by 4 bases, with 16 bases left in between. Germline lookup yields CDR1 MNHEY and CDR2 SVGAGI. In DNA form, the CDR3 reads TGTGCCAGCAGTAAGACCCCGGGTCACCCAGATACGCAGTATTTT. Its protein is CASSKTPGHPDTQYF.

This chain joins TRBV19 and TRBJ1-2; no clear D. CDR3 length: 14 amino acids. Trimming stripped 3 bases from V and 4 bases from J, with 12 bases between. Germline assignment: CDR1 LNHDA and CDR2 SQIVND (reference sequence). CDR3 sequence: CASSIGAGFYGYTF. In nucleotides, the CDR3 is TGTGCCAGTAGTATTGGAGCGGGATTCTATGGCTACACCTTC. The full variable domain, rest sourced from reference TRBV19 and TRBJ1-2, is DGGITQSPKYLFRKEGQNVTLSCEQNLNHDAMYWYRQDPGQGLRLIYYSQIVNDFQKGDIAEGYSVSREKKESFPLTVTSAQKNPTAFYLCASSIGAGFYGYTFGSGTRLTVV.

The J gene is TRBJ1-1, the V gene TRBV27; D may be TRBD1 (6 bases). V gave up 2 bases and J gave up 0 bases, with 10 bases separating them. This CDR3 spans 15 amino acids. Germline assignment: CDR1 MNHEY and CDR2 SMNVEV (reference sequence). CDR3 region: CASSLRGGVNTEAFF. The CDR3 region has the DNA TGTGCCAGCAGTTTAAGGGGGGGAGTGAACACTGAAGCTTTCTTT.

This chain joins TRBV29-1 and TRBJ1-2; TRBD1 is a possible D gene (5 bases). Trimming pared 6 bases from V and 14 bases from J, leaving 19 bases between. The CDR3 consists of 11 residues. CDR1 and CDR2 (germline): SQVTM, ANQGSEA. This CDR3 reads CSVPGTSGGTF. The CDR3 region has the DNA TGCAGCGTCCCGGGGACGTCGGGGGGAACCTTC.

This chain joins TRBV18 and TRBJ2-5; 8 bases fit TRBD1. The CDR3 has 13 amino acids. Germline V gene sequence: CDR1 KGHSH, CDR2 LQKENI. V was clipped by 6 bases and J by 5 bases; unmatched bases: 5. CDR3 sequence reads: CASSQGAGETQYF. The CDR3 DNA reads TGTGCCAGCTCCCAGGGGGCTGGCGAGACCCAGTACTTC.

This clone was observed a handful of times. V is TRBV7-9 and J is TRBJ2-7; weak D call: TRBD1 (7 bases). CDR3 size: 14 residues. V was shortened by 5 bases and J by 4 bases, with 15 bases between the two germline ends. Germline assignment: CDR1 SEHNR and CDR2 FQNEAQ (reference sequence). The CDR3 loop is CASSPTGEVYEQYF. The CDR3 DNA sequence: TGTGCCAGCAGCCCAACAGGGGAGGTTTACGAGCAGTACTTC.

This rearrangement joins TRBV7-7 to TRBJ2-5; the match to TRBD2 covers 9 bases. The CDR3 covers 13 residues. V lost 5 bases to trimming and J lost 4 bases; unmatched junction nucleotides: 2. Per germline, CDR1 SSHAT and CDR2 FNYEAQ (reference sequence). CDR3 residues: CASSISGGETQYF. The DNA of the CDR3 is TGTGCCAGCAGCATTAGCGGGGGAGAGACCCAGTACTTC.

The chain couples TRBV11-2 to TRBJ2-1; 12 bases align to TRBD2. The germline V gene encodes CDR1 SGHAT and CDR2 FQNNGV. Trimming removed 4 bases from V and 8 bases from J; junction bases left unmatched: 6. The CDR3 has 15 residues. CDR3 sequence reads: CASSWTSGAGYEQFF. CDR3 sequence (DNA): TGTGCCAGCAGCTGGACTAGCGGGGCGGGGTATGAGCAGTTCTTC.

This sequence joins TRBV28 and TRBJ1-4; 10 bases line up with TRBD1. V lost 3 bases and J lost 10; bases outside the gene matches: 5. This CDR3 has 14 residues. Germline CDR1 and CDR2: MDHEN and SYDVKM. The CDR3 is CASSFDRGLGKLFF. The CDR3 DNA follows: TGTGCCAGCAGTTTTGACAGGGGGCTAGGAAAACTGTTTTTT.

This clone was seen just once. V gene TRBV28 combines with J gene TRBJ2-1; 7 bases line up with TRBD1. Trimming took 2 bases from V and 2 from J; bases not matched to a gene: 3. The CDR3 consists of 15 residues. Germline V gene data show CDR1 as MDHEN and CDR2 as SYDVKM. CDR3 protein: CASSLTGVTYNEQFF. CDR3 nucleotides: TGTGCCAGCAGTTTAACAGGGGTCACCTACAATGAGCAGTTCTTC.

The chain carries TRBV6-1 and TRBJ2-1, with TRBD2 matching 9 bases. This CDR3 spans 15 amino acids. V was clipped by 2 bases and J by 4 bases; unmatched bases: 3. Germline V gene data show CDR1 as MNHNS and CDR2 as SASEGT. The CDR3 sequence: CASSESGGRYNEQFF. The CDR3, as DNA: TGTGCCAGCAGTGAAAGCGGGGGGAGATACAATGAGCAGTTCTTC.

V and J are TRBV7-8 and TRBJ1-5; D gene uncertain. The germline V gene encodes CDR1 SGHVS and CDR2 FQNEAQ. V shed 4 bases and J shed 2 bases, with 12 bases lying between them. CDR3 length: 15 amino acids. CDR3 sequence: CASSYLPGRNQPQHF. CDR3 nucleotides: TGTGCCAGCAGCTACCTACCGGGTCGCAATCAGCCCCAGCATTTT.

The chain recombines TRBV5-1 with TRBJ1-3, with D possibly being TRBD1 (5 bases). The CDR3 is 14 amino acids. CDR1 and CDR2 from the germline V gene are SGHRS and YFSETQ. V was trimmed by 1 base and J by 8 bases, leaving 13 bases between them. CDR3 sequence (DNA): TGCGCCAGCAGCTTGAATCTAGGGGTTGACACCATATATTTT. Its protein product is CASSLNLGVDTIYF.

The genes are TRBV13 and TRBJ1-4; perhaps TRBD1 as D (5 bases). Germline V gene lookup returns CDR1 PRHDT and CDR2 FYEKMQ (reference sequence). Trimming cost V 0 bases and J 3 bases, with 14 bases left between them. The CDR3 spans 17 residues. The CDR3 bases are TGTGCCAGCAGCTTAGGCCCCATCCGGGGGGCTAATGAAAAACTGTTTTTT. Residues: CASSLGPIRGANEKLFF. Based on the CDR3 plus reference TRBV13 and TRBJ1-4, the full variable domain is AAGVIQSPRHLIKEKRETATLKCYPIPRHDTVYWYQQGPGQDPQFLISFYEKMQSDKGSIPDRFSAQQFSDYHSELNMSSLELGDSALYFCASSLGPIRGANEKLFFGSGTQLSVL.

This chain connects TRBV27 to TRBJ2-1, with 8 bases that match TRBD2. V trimming: 1 base; J trimming: 7 bases; junction bases outside the gene matches: 6. The CDR3 is 15 amino acids. CDR1 and CDR2 (germline): MNHEY, SMNVEV (reference sequence). The CDR3 region is CASSLLGLVGNEQFF. CDR3 DNA: TGTGCCAGCAGTTTATTGGGACTAGTTGGGAATGAGCAGTTCTTC.

The gene calls are TRBV28 and TRBJ1-2, with D tentatively TRBD1 (5 bases). The V end was cut by 5 bases, the J end by 3 bases, with 13 bases between. Per germline, CDR1 MDHEN and CDR2 SYDVKM. The CDR3 has 14 amino acids. The CDR3 spells CASSPPDNYYGYTF. The CDR3 DNA sequence: TGTGCCAGCAGTCCCCCGGACAATTACTATGGCTACACCTTC.

This clone has ten or more counts. This sequence joins TRBV28 and TRBJ1-2; the D gene is possibly TRBD1 (6 bases). CDR3 size: 15 residues. The V gene lost 5 bases and the J gene lost 4 bases, with 17 bases spanning the gap. CDR1 is MDHEN, CDR2 SYDVKM, per germline. The CDR3 nucleotides read TGTGCCAGCAGTATTGGGGGCGCGTCCCGCTATGGCTACACCTTC. Translated: CASSIGGASRYGYTF.

This clone was observed a handful of times. The V call is TRBV6-4, the J call TRBJ2-7; D is perhaps TRBD2 (6 bases). The CDR3 is 14 residues long. Germline CDR1 reads MRHNA; CDR2 reads SNTAGT. Between the trimmed V and J ends, which lost 5 bases and 2 bases, there was a span of 13 bases. In DNA, the CDR3 is TGTGCCAGCAGTCCTGATAGCGGACCCTACGAGCAGTACTTC. Translating it yields CASSPDSGPYEQYF.

J is TRBJ2-3 and V is TRBV28; D is unclear. Per the germline V gene, CDR1 is MDHEN and CDR2 is SYDVKM. Trimming removed 2 bases at V and 0 bases at J, with 6 bases between. The CDR3 is made up of 14 amino acids. CDR3: CASSLIDSTDTQYF. CDR3 DNA sequence: TGTGCCAGCAGTTTAATAGATAGCACAGATACGCAGTATTTT.

The chain uses TRBV7-2 and TRBJ2-7; possible D gene TRBD2, 6 bases. CDR3 size: 15 residues. V dropped 5 bases and J dropped 3 bases, with 17 bases sitting between them. The germline V gene encodes CDR1 SGHTA and CDR2 FQGNSA. CDR3 DNA: TGTGCCAGCAGCCCCGCCGGGACTGGGAGCTACGAGCAGTACTTC. It encodes CASSPAGTGSYEQYF. Full variable domain (rest looked up from reference TRBV7-2 and TRBJ2-7): GAGVSQSPSNKVTEKGKDVELRCDPISGHTALYWYRQSLGQGLEFLIYFQGNSAPDKSGLPSDRFSAERTGGSVSTLTIQRTQQEDSAVYLCASSPAGTGSYEQYFGPGTRLTVT.